The 29 T cell receptor beta chains listed next were all sequenced from one sample in a study of blood T cell repertoires in COVID-19. Sequencing used immunoSEQ multiplex PCR; TCRdb keeps in-frame clones, though not all of them. Among approximately 140,000 clones, less than 90% were seen once, and the ten largest hold 5.5%. The source material was PBMCs or T cells enriched from blood (not recorded which). Every receptor here comes from a man aged 40-50 years with acute COVID-19.

The rearrangement links TRBV10-2 to TRBJ2-1; D gene unclear. The V end was cut by 6 bases, the J end by 4 bases, with 7 bases between. This CDR3 contains 12 residues. Germline V gene lookup returns CDR1 WSHSY and CDR2 SAAADI. The CDR3 coding sequence is TGCGCCAGCAGGACATCTTACAATGAGCAGTTCTTC. It codes for CASRTSYNEQFF.

The chain joins TRBV12-3 or TRBV12-4 to TRBJ2-1; possibly TRBD2 for D (5 bases). The V end was cut by 8 bases, the J end by 13 bases, with 12 bases between. This CDR3 is built from 10 residues. The CDR3 sequence: CASGGRHQFF. In DNA form, the CDR3 reads TGTGCCAGCGGAGGTCGGCATCAGTTCTTC.

This clone was seen a handful of times. V is TRBV4-1 and J is TRBJ1-3; no clear D gene. The CDR3 has 14 residues. Germline V gene lookup returns CDR1 MGHRA and CDR2 YSYEKL. Trimming pared 0 bases from V and 8 bases from J, leaving 11 bases between. The CDR3: CASSQDKERDTIYF. CDR3 DNA: TGCGCCAGCAGCCAAGATAAGGAGAGGGACACCATATATTTT.

The chain is built from TRBV19 and TRBJ1-2, with a possible D match to TRBD1 (6 bases). V was cut by 6 bases and J by 4 bases, with 18 bases left in between. The CDR3 extends over 15 amino acids. The V gene's germline CDR1 is LNHDA and CDR2 SQIVND (reference sequence). This CDR3 is CASSPQGSNFYGYTF. The CDR3 DNA reads TGTGCCAGTAGCCCACAGGGAAGTAACTTCTATGGCTACACCTTC.

The chain links TRBV5-1 to TRBJ1-4, with D perhaps TRBD1 (5 bases). Trimming took off 4 bases at V and 5 bases at J, with 12 bases between the two ends. The CDR3 extends over 14 amino acids. Germline assignment: CDR1 SGHRS and CDR2 YFSETQ. The CDR3 sequence is CASSPRGTNEKLFF. In nucleotides, the CDR3 is TGCGCCAGCAGCCCTAGGGGCACAAATGAAAAACTGTTTTTT.

Details on this clone: The sample contains more than one DNA sequence encoding this CDR3. The rearrangement joins TRBV7-2 to TRBJ1-5; possibly TRBD1 for D (5 bases). The V end was cut by 1 base, the J end by 8 bases, with 12 bases between. The CDR3 is made up of 14 amino acids. CDR1 SGHTA and CDR2 FQGNSA come from the germline V gene. CDR3 in DNA: TGTGCCAGCAGCTTAGGACAGCCGGGTGAGCCCCAGCATTTT. Translation: CASSLGQPGEPQHF.

The chain uses TRBV18 and TRBJ1-4; 9 nucleotides match TRBD1. The junction had 8 bases not matched to a gene; V was cut back by 6 bases and J by 3 bases. CDR1 is KGHSH and CDR2 is LQKENI in the germline V gene. The CDR3 covers 16 residues. For the CDR3, the DNA is TGTGCCAGCTCTCAATCACAGGGGGCGGCTAATGAAAAACTGTTTTTT. Translation gives CASSQSQGAANEKLFF. Full variable domain (remainder filled in from reference TRBV18 and TRBJ1-4): NAGVMQNPRHLVRRRGQEARLRCSPMKGHSHVYWYRQLPEEGLKFMVYLQKENIIDESGMPKERFSAEFPKEGPSILRIQQVVRGDSAAYFCASSQSQGAANEKLFFGSGTQLSVL.

The CDR3 sequence: CASLRYHEQYF. In nucleotides, the CDR3 is TGTGCCAGTCTACGATACCACGAGCAGTACTTC. The chain employs TRBV28 and TRBJ2-7; the D is unclear. V lost 9 bases and J lost 5, with 11 bases in between. From germline, CDR1 is MDHEN and CDR2 SYDVKM. The CDR3 is 11 amino acids.

This clone was seen only once. The chain links TRBV29-1 to TRBJ2-5, with a tentative D call TRBD2 (7 bases). The ends were cut back, 3 bases at V and 1 base at J, with 12 bases in the middle. The CDR3 loop spans 14 amino acids. Germline assignment: CDR1 SQVTM and CDR2 ANQGSEA. CDR3 nucleotide sequence: TGCAGCGTTGAGGGGGGGGCTGTCCAAGAGACCCAGTACTTC. This encodes CSVEGGAVQETQYF.

The chain has TRBV19 and TRBJ2-2, with 12 nucleotides matching TRBD1. Germline V gene data show CDR1 as LNHDA and CDR2 as SQIVND (reference sequence). This CDR3 is built from 16 residues. With V trimmed by 5 bases and J by 4 bases, 5 bases remained unmatched. The CDR3 sequence is CASSLGQGAVTGELFF. CDR3 nucleotide sequence: TGTGCCAGTAGTTTGGGACAGGGGGCTGTCACCGGGGAGCTGTTTTTT.

The rearrangement links TRBV11-2 to TRBJ1-1; TRBD1 matches 7 bases. This CDR3 has 15 amino acids. The V gene end was trimmed by 4 bases and the J gene end by 7 bases; junction bases not matched to a gene: 12. CDR1 and CDR2 (germline): SGHAT, FQNNGV. CDR3 amino acids: CASSSGKDRPLEAFF. Written as DNA, the CDR3 is TGTGCCAGCAGCTCCGGGAAGGACAGGCCGCTTGAAGCTTTCTTT. Filled out from reference TRBV11-2 and TRBJ1-1, the complete variable domain reads EAGVAQSPRYKIIEKRQSVAFWCNPISGHATLYWYQQILGQGPKLLIQFQNNGVVDDSQLPKDRFSAERLKGVDSTLKIQPAKLEDSAVYLCASSSGKDRPLEAFFGQGTRLTVV.

The chain has TRBV6-5 and TRBJ2-2, with D tentatively TRBD2 (6 bases). Trimming removed 8 bases from V and 3 bases from J, with 16 bases in between. The CDR3 is made up of 15 amino acids. Germline V gene sequence: CDR1 MNHEY, CDR2 SVGAGI. As DNA, the CDR3 is TGTGCCAGCTGTTCACGGACTACTGACACCGGGGAGCTGTTTTTT. Protein: CASCSRTTDTGELFF.

This rearrangement joins TRBV19 to TRBJ1-2; D is possibly TRBD1 (5 bases). CDR1 LNHDA and CDR2 SQIVND come from the germline V gene (reference sequence). V was shortened by 2 bases and J by 7 bases, with 5 bases between the two germline ends. CDR3 length: 11 residues. The CDR3, as DNA: TGTGCCAGTAGTATACAGGGTGGCTACACCTTC. Its protein product is CASSIQGGYTF. The variable domain in full, with the rest retrieved from reference TRBV19 and TRBJ1-2, is DGGITQSPKYLFRKEGQNVTLSCEQNLNHDAMYWYRQDPGQGLRLIYYSQIVNDFQKGDIAEGYSVSREKKESFPLTVTSAQKNPTAFYLCASSIQGGYTFGSGTRLTVV.

Here the CDR3 reads CASSWGQPSTDTQYF. CDR3 coding DNA: TGTGCCAGCAGTTGGGGACAGCCTAGCACAGATACGCAGTATTTT. The chain combines TRBV6-2 or TRBV6-3 with TRBJ2-3; the match to TRBD1 covers 7 bases. Per the germline V gene, CDR1 is MNHEY and CDR2 is SVGEGT. The CDR3 covers 15 residues. The junction had 4 bases not matched to a gene; V was cut back by 4 bases and J by 0 bases.

The V gene is TRBV9, the J gene TRBJ1-2; the match to TRBD1 covers 7 bases. There are 16 residues in the CDR3. Trimming removed 2 bases from V and 0 bases from J; junction bases left unmatched: 7. The germline CDR1 and CDR2 sequences are SGDLS and YYNGEE. The chain's CDR3 is CASSVGWTGSNYGYTF. The CDR3 bases are TGTGCCAGCAGCGTCGGATGGACAGGCTCTAACTATGGCTACACCTTC.

CDR3 loop: CASSASTGSGNTIYF. DNA of the CDR3: TGTGCCAGCAGCGCCTCTACAGGGTCAGGAAACACCATATATTTT. This rearrangement joins TRBV9 to TRBJ1-3; weak D call: TRBD1 (6 bases). The CDR3 has 15 amino acids. V lost 3 bases, J lost 4 bases, and 14 bases lay in between. CDR1 SGDLS and CDR2 YYNGEE come from the germline V gene.

In this sample, this clone turned up a few times. V usage is TRBV3-1 (or the pseudogene TRBV3-2) and J usage is TRBJ1-6, with a possible D match to TRBD1 (5 bases). CDR1 and CDR2 from the germline V gene are LGHDT and YNNKEL (reference sequence). The CDR3 is 14 residues long. Between the trimmed V and J ends, which lost 3 bases and 7 bases, there was a span of 10 bases. CDR3 loop: CASSQPPGNSPLHF. The CDR3 nucleotides are TGTGCCAGCAGCCAGCCCCCAGGGAATTCACCCCTCCACTTT.

The chain couples TRBV2 to TRBJ2-5; D is unclear. CDR3 length equals 11 residues. V was shortened by 2 bases and J by 5 bases, with 3 bases between the two germline ends. Germline values: CDR1 SNHLY, CDR2 FYNNEI. CDR3 nucleotides: TGTGCCAGCAGTGAATATGAGACCCAGTACTTC. This codes for CASSEYETQYF.

This clone is deemed medium-sized. The V call is TRBV2, the J call TRBJ1-6, with 9 bases that match TRBD1. The CDR3 spans 15 residues. From germline, CDR1 is SNHLY and CDR2 FYNNEI. J was trimmed by 7 bases and V by 4 bases; bases with no gene match: 5. CDR3 in amino acids: CASSVPGQGNSPLHF. In nucleotides, the CDR3 is TGTGCCAGCAGTGTACCGGGACAGGGCAATTCACCCCTCCACTTT.

This clone was seen repeatedly, ten times or more. This sequence joins TRBV18 and TRBJ2-2, with D uncertain. The germline V gene encodes CDR1 KGHSH and CDR2 LQKENI. Trimming pared 3 bases from V and 0 bases from J, leaving 11 bases between. The CDR3 consists of 16 residues. This CDR3 reads CASSPLLEANTGELFF. In DNA, the CDR3 is TGTGCCAGCTCACCCCTACTCGAGGCGAACACCGGGGAGCTGTTTTTT.

The chain recombines TRBV5-4 with TRBJ2-7; TRBD1 matches 9 bases. After removal of 4 bases from V and 3 bases from J, the junction contained 5 bases not matched to a gene. Germline values: CDR1 SGHNT, CDR2 YYREEE (reference sequence). The CDR3 contains 14 residues. The CDR3 is CASSTRDRDYEQYF. The CDR3 DNA is TGTGCCAGCAGCACCCGGGACAGGGACTACGAGCAGTACTTC.

The chain joins TRBV30 to TRBJ1-2; 7 bases align to TRBD1. CDR1 and CDR2 (germline): GTSNPN, SVGIG (reference sequence). The CDR3 runs 12 residues. Trimming removed 7 bases from V and 1 base from J; junction bases left unmatched: 3. CDR3 protein: CALTGFNYGYTF. CDR3 bases: TGTGCCTTGACAGGGTTTAACTATGGCTACACCTTC.

This clone was seen just once. The V call is TRBV7-2, the J call TRBJ2-5; 8 bases align to TRBD1. J lost 8 bases, V lost 9 bases, and 14 bases had no gene match. Germline V gene lookup returns CDR1 SGHTA and CDR2 FQGNSA. CDR3 length: 14 amino acids. CDR3 region: CASSPDRASGTQYF. DNA of the CDR3: TGTGCCAGTTCCCCGGACAGGGCGTCGGGAACCCAGTACTTC.

This chain links TRBV3-1 (or the pseudogene TRBV3-2) with TRBJ2-5; D gene ambiguous. The V and J ends lost 4 bases and 2 bases respectively, with 14 bases between them. CDR3 size: 15 residues. CDR1 is LGHDT, CDR2 YNNKEL, per germline (reference sequence). The CDR3 protein is CASSPYDSLQETQYF. The CDR3, as DNA: TGTGCCAGCAGCCCATACGACTCGCTACAAGAGACCCAGTACTTC.

This clone occurred a few times. The gene calls are TRBV30 and TRBJ1-3, with 7 nucleotides matching TRBD1. The germline CDR1 and CDR2 sequences are GTSNPN and SVGIG (reference sequence). The junction had 5 bases not matched to a gene; V was cut back by 2 bases and J by 4 bases. This CDR3 is built from 14 residues. Written as DNA, the CDR3 is TGTGCCTGGAGTCGTACAGGGGAGGGAAACACCATATATTTT. Translated, it gives CAWSRTGEGNTIYF.

Points on this clone: The CDR3 does not end in the conserved phenylalanine or tryptophan, so this is likely a read error. The limits of the CDR3 on the DNA are not certain, so only TCRdb's listed CDR3 is given. The J gene is TRBJ1-3, the V gene TRBV11-2; the table's D call, TRBD1, was not checked against the DNA. Germline V gene data show CDR1 as SGHAT and CDR2 as FQNNGV. The CDR3 length equals 11 residues, ends included. CDR3 in amino acids: CASSSLSGTGL.

The chain has TRBV24-1 and TRBJ2-7, with D perhaps TRBD1 (6 bases). CDR1 and CDR2 (germline): KGHDR, SFDVKD. V shed 3 bases and J shed 4 bases, with 18 bases lying between them. The CDR3 is 16 residues long. CDR3 loop: CATSDTGRQGLYEQYF. The CDR3 DNA reads TGTGCCACCAGTGATACGGGGCGGCAGGGGTTGTACGAGCAGTACTTC.

This rearrangement joins TRBV18 to TRBJ2-7, with D perhaps TRBD2 (6 bases). The germline V gene has CDR1 KGHSH and CDR2 LQKENI. The germline V and J ends were trimmed by 4 bases and 6 bases, with 16 bases remaining between them. This CDR3 has 14 residues. The CDR3 DNA sequence: TGTGCCAGCTCACTCCGGGACTCCGGAACCGAGCAGTACTTC. It is translated as CASSLRDSGTEQYF.

The chain couples TRBV27 to TRBJ1-6; D remains unclear. V was cut by 4 bases and J by 0 bases, with 4 bases left in between. This CDR3 is built from 14 residues. CDR1 MNHEY and CDR2 SMNVEV come from the germline V gene (reference sequence). For the CDR3, the DNA is TGTGCCAGCAGTTCGAGCTCCTATAATTCACCCCTCCACTTT. This encodes CASSSSSYNSPLHF.